The 5 T cell receptor beta chains in this list originate from one sample, sequenced in a study of cytomegalovirus exposure and HLA in healthy donors. Primers for the PCR totalled 60 Vbeta and 13 Jbeta. The repertoire was sequenced with immunoSEQ multiplex PCR; TCRdb's copy has only in-frame clones and lacks some. This sample yields 160,000 or so clones, of which more than 65% are seen a single time; about 1.3% belongs to the top ten. The sample comprised PBMCs. The source of these receptors is a young man in good health and CMV-seronegative.

CDR3 residues: CASSQEARGRGYEQYF. The DNA for the CDR3 is TGCGCCAGCAGCCAAGAAGCCCGCGGGAGAGGCTACGAGCAGTACTTC. The chain links TRBV4-3 to TRBJ2-7, with 7 positions matching TRBD2. Germline V gene lookup returns CDR1 LGHNA and CDR2 YSLEER. The CDR3 has 16 residues. J lost 3 bases, V lost 0 bases, and 8 bases had no gene match.

The J gene is TRBJ2-6, the V gene TRBV7-6, with 8 bases aligning to TRBD1. The V gene end was trimmed by 1 base and the J gene end by 2 bases; junction bases not matched to a gene: 1. The CDR3 spans 16 residues. The germline CDR1 and CDR2 sequences are SGHVS and FNYEAQ. CDR3 bases: TGTGCCAGCAGCTTAGAGGACAGGGCTGGGGCCAACGTCCTGACTTTC. It encodes CASSLEDRAGANVLTF.

V and J are TRBV7-9 and TRBJ2-2; weak D call: TRBD1 (5 bases). V lost 4 bases and J 2 bases, leaving 11 bases between the germline ends. This CDR3 region has 15 residues. Germline V gives CDR1 SEHNR, CDR2 FQNEAQ (reference sequence). The CDR3: CASSYRQTNTGELFF. The DNA of the CDR3 is TGTGCCAGCAGCTACCGACAGACTAACACCGGGGAGCTGTTTTTT.

This clone has a handful of counts. The chain carries TRBV15 and TRBJ2-7, with 7 bases matching TRBD2. The CDR3 covers 14 residues. Germline-derived CDR1 and CDR2 are LNHNV and YYDKDF (reference sequence). With V trimmed by 3 bases and J by 2 bases, 4 bases remained unmatched. CDR3 sequence: CATSRGGVAYEQYF. The CDR3 nucleotides are TGTGCCACCAGCAGGGGGGGGGTTGCCTACGAGCAGTACTTC.

This chain links TRBV28 with TRBJ1-5; D is unclear. Germline CDR1 MDHEN, CDR2 SYDVKM. Trimming cost V 4 bases and J 4 bases, with 17 bases left between them. The CDR3 totals 16 residues. The CDR3, as DNA: TGTGCCAGCAGTTCCATGAGCTTGGGCGGGAATCAGCCCCAGCATTTT. It encodes CASSSMSLGGNQPQHF.